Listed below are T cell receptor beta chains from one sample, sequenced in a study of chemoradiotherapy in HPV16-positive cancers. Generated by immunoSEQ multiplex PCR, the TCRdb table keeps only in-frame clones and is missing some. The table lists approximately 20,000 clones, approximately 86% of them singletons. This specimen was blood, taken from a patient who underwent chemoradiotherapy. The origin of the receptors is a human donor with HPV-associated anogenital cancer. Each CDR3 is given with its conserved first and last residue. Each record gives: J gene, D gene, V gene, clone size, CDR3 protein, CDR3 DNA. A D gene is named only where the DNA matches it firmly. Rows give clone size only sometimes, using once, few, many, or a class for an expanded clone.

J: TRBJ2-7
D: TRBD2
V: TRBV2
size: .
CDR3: CASKTSGSSYEQYF
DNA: TGTGCCAGCAAAACTAGCGGCTCCTCCTACGAGCAGTACTTC

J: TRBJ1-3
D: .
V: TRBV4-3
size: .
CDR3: CASSQVSSGNTIYF
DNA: TGCGCCAGCAGCCAAGTAAGCTCTGGAAACACCATATATTTT

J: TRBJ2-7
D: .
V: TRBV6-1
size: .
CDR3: CASSPRAVSYEQYF
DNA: TGTGCCAGCAGTCCCCGGGCAGTCTCCTACGAGCAGTACTTC

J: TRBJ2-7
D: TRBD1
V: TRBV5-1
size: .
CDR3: CASSQPGQGSYEQYF
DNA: TGCGCCAGCAGCCAACCGGGACAGGGCTCCTACGAGCAGTACTTC

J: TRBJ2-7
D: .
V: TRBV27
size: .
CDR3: CASSLSWDPSYEQYF
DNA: TGTGCCAGCAGTTTATCCTGGGACCCCTCCTACGAGCAGTACTTC

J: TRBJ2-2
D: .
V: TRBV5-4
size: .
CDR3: CASSLRPGSDTGELFF
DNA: TGTGCCAGCAGCTTGAGACCCGGGAGCGACACCGGGGAGCTGTTTTTT

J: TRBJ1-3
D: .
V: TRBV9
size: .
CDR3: CASSVVGISGNTIYF
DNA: TGTGCCAGCAGCGTAGTAGGAATCTCTGGAAACACCATATATTTT

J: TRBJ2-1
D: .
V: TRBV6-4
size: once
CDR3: CASSPESSSYNEQFF
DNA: TGTGCCAGCAGTCCTGAAAGCTCCTCCTACAATGAGCAGTTCTTC

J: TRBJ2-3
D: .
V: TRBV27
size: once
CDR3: CASSPRRVDTQYF
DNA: TGTGCCAGCAGTCCCCGAAGGGTAGATACGCAGTATTTT

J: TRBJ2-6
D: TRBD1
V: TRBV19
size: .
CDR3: CASTILFGWDRTSGANVLTF
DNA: TGTGCCAGTACCATCCTCTTTGGGTGGGACAGAACCTCTGGGGCCAACGTCCTGACTTTC

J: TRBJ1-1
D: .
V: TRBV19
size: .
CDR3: CASSANEGVNTEAFF
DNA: TGTGCCAGTAGTGCGAATGAGGGAGTGAACACTGAAGCTTTCTTT

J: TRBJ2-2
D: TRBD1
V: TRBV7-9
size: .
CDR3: CASSLLKNRGGTGELFF
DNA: TGTGCCAGCAGCTTGCTCAAAAACAGGGGCGGGACCGGGGAGCTGTTTTTT

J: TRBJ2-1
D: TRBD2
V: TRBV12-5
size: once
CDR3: CASGLELAGGNEQFF
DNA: TGTGCTAGTGGTTTAGAACTAGCGGGGGGCAATGAGCAGTTCTTC

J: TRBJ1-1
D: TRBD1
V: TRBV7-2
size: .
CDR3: CASSHGQGGMNTEAFF
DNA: TGTGCCAGCAGCCACGGACAGGGGGGAATGAACACTGAAGCTTTCTTT

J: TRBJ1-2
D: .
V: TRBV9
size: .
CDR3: CASSSPGRANYGYTF
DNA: TGTGCCAGCAGCTCCCCCGGGCGGGCCAACTATGGCTACACCTTC

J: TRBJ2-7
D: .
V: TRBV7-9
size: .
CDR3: CASSPQGRAEQYF
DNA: TGTGCCAGCAGCCCTCAGGGGAGAGCCGAGCAGTACTTC

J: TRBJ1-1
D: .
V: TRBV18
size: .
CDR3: CASSKEEGGVSLLGTEAFF
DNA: TGTGCCAGCTCAAAGGAGGAAGGGGGGGTTTCTCTGTTAGGTACTGAAGCTTTCTTT

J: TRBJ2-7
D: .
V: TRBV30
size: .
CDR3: CAWTDSYEQYF
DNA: TGTGCCTGGACCGACAGCTACGAGCAGTACTTC

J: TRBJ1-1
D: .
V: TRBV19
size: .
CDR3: CASRPPGGNRVEAFF
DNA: TGTGCCAGTAGGCCTCCTGGGGGCAACAGGGTTGAAGCTTTCTTT

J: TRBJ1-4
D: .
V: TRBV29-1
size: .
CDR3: CSVARDVNEKLFF
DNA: TGCAGCGTAGCCCGGGACGTAAATGAAAAACTGTTTTTT

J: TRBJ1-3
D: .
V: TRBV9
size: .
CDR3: CASSVERGNGNTIYF
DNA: TGTGCCAGCAGCGTAGAAAGGGGGAACGGAAACACCATATATTTT

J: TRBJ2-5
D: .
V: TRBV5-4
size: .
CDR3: CASSLPKETQYF
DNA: TGTGCCAGCAGCCTGCCCAAAGAGACCCAGTACTTC

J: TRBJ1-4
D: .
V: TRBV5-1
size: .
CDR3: CASSFRGQTNEKLFF
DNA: TGCGCCAGCAGCTTCAGGGGACAAACTAATGAAAAACTGTTTTTT

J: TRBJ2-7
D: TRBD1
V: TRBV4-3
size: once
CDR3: CASSQLQGASYEQYF
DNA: TGCGCCAGCAGCCAACTACAGGGGGCCTCCTACGAGCAGTACTTC

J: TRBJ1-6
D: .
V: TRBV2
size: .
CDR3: CASSGNDSPLHF
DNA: TGTGCCAGCAGTGGAAACGATTCACCCCTCCACTTT

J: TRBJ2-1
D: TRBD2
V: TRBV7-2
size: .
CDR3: CASSSLADNEQFF
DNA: TGTGCCAGCAGCTCGCTAGCGGACAATGAGCAGTTCTTC

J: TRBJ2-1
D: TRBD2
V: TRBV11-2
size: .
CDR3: CASSPTSSGRAYNEQFF
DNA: TGTGCCAGCAGCCCAACGTCTAGCGGGAGGGCCTACAATGAGCAGTTCTTC

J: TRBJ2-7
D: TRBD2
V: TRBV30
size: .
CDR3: CAWMSLGTSGRHYEQYF
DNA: TGTGCCTGGATGTCCCTCGGGACTAGCGGGCGACACTACGAGCAGTACTTC

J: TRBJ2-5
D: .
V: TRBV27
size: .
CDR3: CASWDLPARAQYF
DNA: TGTGCCAGCTGGGACCTACCCGCTAGGGCCCAGTACTTC

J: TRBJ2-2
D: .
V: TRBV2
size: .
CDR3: CASRYRDNTGELFF
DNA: TGTGCCAGCAGGTACAGGGATAACACCGGGGAGCTGTTTTTT

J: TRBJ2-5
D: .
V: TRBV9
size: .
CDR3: CASSWGGGLEETQYF
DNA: TGTGCCAGCAGCTGGGGAGGGGGACTGGAAGAGACCCAGTACTTC

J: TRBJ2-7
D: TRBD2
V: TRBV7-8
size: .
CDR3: CASSRTSGIYEQYF
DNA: TGTGCCAGCAGCCGAACTAGCGGAATCTACGAGCAGTACTTC